Below are 21 T cell receptor beta chains sequenced from a single sample in a study of shared clonotypes between healthy human individuals (TCRdb year 2020). For the CD8 naive samples, CD45RO-negative cells were positively selected for CCR7, yielding a CD45RA+CCR7+ population from which TemRA cells were excluded. Libraries were made using the immunoSEQ multiplex PCR assay. TCRdb re-hosts the immuneACCESS table, in-frame sequences only. Its copies lack some clones; in the studies checked, an unresolved V gene accounts for under half of them, and the cause for the rest is not known. The sample data list approximately 1.9 million clones, and around 93% of these were observed just once. Around 1.7% of the sample comes from the top ten. The specimen was naive CD8+ T cells from PBMCs. Explained via the paper, the cell subset or site label denotes: CD45RA+CCR7+. Receptors were obtained from a man in his late teens or twenties in good health. Some clones in this sample may be carry-over from other donors' samples.

V and J are TRBV7-8 and TRBJ1-2; perhaps TRBD1 as D (5 bases). Trimming took 2 bases from V and 8 from J, leaving 18 bases between them. The CDR3 spans 15 residues. Germline V CDR1 and CDR2: SGHVS, FQNEAQ. The CDR3 loop is CASSLWQGRGYGYTF. The CDR3 nucleotides read TGTGCCAGCAGCTTATGGCAGGGAAGGGGATACGGCTACACCTTC.

Comment on this clone: This sample includes further DNA sequences coding for the same CDR3. The gene calls are TRBV28 and TRBJ2-1; a possible D gene is TRBD2 (5 bases). Per the germline V gene, CDR1 is MDHEN and CDR2 is SYDVKM. The CDR3 contains 12 residues. Trimming left V 6 bases short and J 7 bases short, with 10 bases between. CDR3 region: CASSLSGNEQFF. CDR3 DNA sequence: TGTGCCAGCAGCTTAAGCGGAAATGAGCAGTTCTTC.

The chain joins TRBV7-9 to TRBJ2-3; D is uncertain. The germline V gene has CDR1 SEHNR and CDR2 FQNEAQ (reference sequence). Trimming pared 3 bases from V and 2 bases from J, leaving 9 bases between. This CDR3 spans 14 amino acids. The CDR3, as DNA: TGTGCCAGCAGCTTTGTCAAGAACACAGATACGCAGTATTTT. It specifies CASSFVKNTDTQYF.

The rearrangement uses TRBV4-2 and TRBJ2-2, with 7 positions matching TRBD1. Trimming at V came to 3 bases and at J to 3 bases, leaving 4 bases not matched to a gene. CDR1 LGHNA and CDR2 YNFKEQ come from the germline V gene. The CDR3 sequence is 15 residues long. Here the CDR3 reads CASSQGTVYTGELFF. In nucleotides, the CDR3 is TGTGCCAGCAGCCAGGGGACAGTATACACCGGGGAGCTGTTTTTT.

This chain links TRBV19 with TRBJ2-3; TRBD1 aligns across 8 bases. The CDR3 covers 11 residues. Losses at the gene ends were 6 bases for V and 11 bases for J; bases not matched to a gene: 4. Germline assignment: CDR1 LNHDA and CDR2 SQIVND (reference sequence). The CDR3 here is CASRGQAEQYF. CDR3 sequence (DNA): TGTGCCAGTAGGGGACAGGCGGAGCAGTATTTT.

The rearrangement joins TRBV9 to TRBJ1-1; D not resolved. Germline CDR1 is SGDLS and CDR2 is YYNGEE. V gave up 5 bases and J gave up 4 bases, with 15 bases separating them. This CDR3 contains 14 residues. The CDR3 region is CASSPLRGSTEAFF. CDR3 nucleotides: TGTGCCAGCAGTCCCCTTCGCGGGAGCACTGAAGCTTTCTTT.

The rearrangement joins TRBV9 to TRBJ2-3; D remains ambiguous. This CDR3 is 12 amino acids long. From germline, CDR1 is SGDLS and CDR2 YYNGEE. Trimming left V 4 bases short and J 2 bases short, with 5 bases between. For the CDR3, the DNA is TGTGCCAGCAGCCCCATCACAGATACGCAGTATTTT. Protein sequence: CASSPITDTQYF.

This sequence joins TRBV10-1 and TRBJ1-5; possibly TRBD1 for D (6 bases). The CDR3 totals 17 residues. The germline V gene has CDR1 WNHNN and CDR2 SYGVQD (reference sequence). Trimming pared 0 bases from V and 7 bases from J, leaving 19 bases between. The CDR3 DNA is TGCGCCAGCAGTGAGTCGAACAGGGCGTTACGGGTGCAGCCCCAGCATTTT. As protein: CASSESNRALRVQPQHF.

The chain is built from TRBV7-8 and TRBJ2-7; 11 nucleotides align to TRBD2. Germline V gives CDR1 SGHVS, CDR2 FQNEAQ. Trimming removed 6 bases from V and 6 bases from J; junction bases left unmatched: 4. The CDR3 is 13 amino acids. CDR3 protein: CASRAGLAGEQYF. For the CDR3, the DNA is TGTGCCAGCAGGGCTGGACTAGCGGGCGAGCAGTACTTC.

This sequence joins TRBV5-8 and TRBJ1-1; tentatively, D is TRBD1 (5 bases). The CDR3 contains 15 residues. Germline loops: CDR1 SGHTS, CDR2 YDEGEE. Trimming stripped 1 base from V and 0 bases from J, with 10 bases between. CDR3 DNA: TGTGCCAGCAGCTTGACTCGGGGGATGAACACTGAAGCTTTCTTT. This translates into CASSLTRGMNTEAFF.

The rearrangement links TRBV29-1 to TRBJ1-1; 10 nucleotides align to TRBD1. J gave up 4 bases and V 7 bases, and 6 bases lay outside the gene matches. The germline V gene encodes CDR1 SQVTM and CDR2 ANQGSEA. The CDR3 spans 13 residues. The DNA for the CDR3 is TGCAGCGGCCGGGACAGGGGCGGCACTGAAGCTTTCTTT. This codes for CSGRDRGGTEAFF.

The rearrangement uses TRBV9 and TRBJ2-3; 12 bases line up with TRBD2. The V gene's germline CDR1 is SGDLS and CDR2 YYNGEE. J gave up 3 bases and V 1 base, and 9 bases lay outside the gene matches. This CDR3 is 18 amino acids long. The CDR3 reads CASSVWASGRAGTDTQYF. Written as DNA, the CDR3 is TGTGCCAGCAGCGTATGGGCTAGCGGGAGGGCCGGGACAGATACGCAGTATTTT.

This chain connects TRBV28 to TRBJ1-5; D is uncertain. This CDR3 has 15 amino acids. The V and J ends lost 7 bases and 0 bases respectively, with 13 bases between them. CDR1 MDHEN and CDR2 SYDVKM come from the germline V gene. This CDR3 is CASTKVFYSNQPQHF. In DNA, the CDR3 is TGTGCCAGCACCAAAGTTTTTTATAGCAATCAGCCCCAGCATTTT.

This clone has only a few counts. Other DNA sequences of this sample code for an identical CDR3. V usage is TRBV9 and J usage is TRBJ1-5; D gene unclear. V was pared by 3 bases and J by 7 bases, with 11 bases between. The CDR3 loop spans 13 amino acids. Germline V gene lookup returns CDR1 SGDLS and CDR2 YYNGEE. CDR3 coding DNA: TGTGCCAGCAGCGAATGGGGAAACCAGCCCCAGCATTTT. Encoded protein: CASSEWGNQPQHF.

The rearrangement links TRBV9 to TRBJ2-7, with 8 bases that match TRBD2. The CDR3 extends over 18 amino acids. From germline, CDR1 is SGDLS and CDR2 YYNGEE. After removal of 0 bases from V and 2 bases from J, the junction contained 13 bases not matched to a gene. CDR3 DNA sequence: TGTGCCAGCAGCGTAGGCGGGCGAGGAGCGGGGGAAACCTACGAGCAGTACTTC. It yields the protein CASSVGGRGAGETYEQYF.

V gene TRBV7-6 combines with J gene TRBJ2-7, with 10 nucleotides matching TRBD1. CDR3 length equals 16 residues. V was pared by 5 bases and J by 2 bases, with 9 bases of the junction left unmatched. Germline CDR1 reads SGHVS; CDR2 reads FNYEAQ. CDR3 in amino acids: CASSPLAGTGAYEQYF. The CDR3 DNA reads TGTGCCAGCAGCCCCTTGGCAGGGACAGGGGCCTACGAGCAGTACTTC. Combining the CDR3 with reference TRBV7-6 and TRBJ2-7 gives the whole variable domain GAGVSQSPRYKVTKRGQDVALRCDPISGHVSLYWYRQALGQGPEFLTYFNYEAQQDKSGLPNDRFSAERPEGSISTLTIQRTEQRDSAMYRCASSPLAGTGAYEQYFGPGTRLTVT.

The chain joins TRBV7-8 to TRBJ2-1; a weak D match, TRBD2 (6 bases). V shed 7 bases and J shed 5 bases, with 24 bases lying between them. Germline V CDR1 and CDR2: SGHVS, FQNEAQ. The length of the CDR3 is 17 residues. DNA of the CDR3: TGTGCCAGCACCGACGGCCGGCGGGGACCGTCGAACAATGAGCAGTTCTTC. This sequence encodes CASTDGRRGPSNNEQFF.

The chain uses TRBV11-3 and TRBJ2-7; the match to TRBD1 covers 9 bases. The junction had 5 bases not matched to a gene; V was cut back by 2 bases and J by 3 bases. The germline V gene has CDR1 SGHNT and CDR2 YENEEA. The CDR3 has 15 residues. The CDR3 reads CASSLQTGGGYEQYF. CDR3 sequence (DNA): TGTGCCAGCAGCTTACAAACAGGGGGCGGCTACGAGCAGTACTTC.

The CDR3 nucleotides read TGTGCCAGCAGTTTAGGAGGGGGAGGAAACACCATATATTTT. Translation gives CASSLGGGGNTIYF. V gene TRBV27 combines with J gene TRBJ1-3; D perhaps matches TRBD1 (6 bases). This CDR3 region has 14 residues. V was shortened by 2 bases and J by 4 bases, with 9 bases between the two germline ends. Per germline, CDR1 MNHEY and CDR2 SMNVEV (reference sequence).

V usage is TRBV27 and J usage is TRBJ2-3; 7 bases match TRBD1. Germline loops: CDR1 MNHEY, CDR2 SMNVEV (reference sequence). The CDR3 runs 15 residues. The V and J ends lost 2 bases and 5 bases, in that order; junction bases with no gene match: 7. In DNA form, the CDR3 reads TGTGCCAGCAGTTTACGGGGACAGCTTCTAGATACGCAGTATTTT. It encodes CASSLRGQLLDTQYF.

This clone was counted once. The chain links TRBV9 to TRBJ2-1, with D possibly called TRBD1 or TRBD2 (5 bases each). The V gene's germline CDR1 is SGDLS and CDR2 YYNGEE. Trimming shortened V by 0 bases and J by 8 bases, and 9 bases separated the two germline ends. The CDR3 extends over 13 amino acids. CDR3 nucleotides: TGTGCCAGCAGCGTAGTTCGGGGCGATGAGCAGTTCTTC. Protein product: CASSVVRGDEQFF.